The clone carrying this T cell receptor beta chain was seen only a few times. The antigen is unknown. The source of the sample is a study of T cell repertoires in cytomegalovirus infection. Across the whole study: Selected CMV epitopes included recently identified HLA-C-restricted ones as well as well-studied HLA-B-restricted ones. Public TCR beta signatures provided an indication of both CMV infection and a matching HLA type.

Using its own MiXCR run on the reads, TCRdb lists one record per CDR3 protein. The profile shows about half a million distinct CDR3 sequences, about 33% of them singletons. Unmatched junction bases numbered 8, after V lost 5 bases and J lost 7 bases. Germline V gene lookup returns CDR1 DFQATT and CDR2 SNEGSKA (reference sequence). CDR3 length equals 13 residues. This chain uses TRBV20-1 with TRBJ2-7; 10 nucleotides agree with TRBD2. The sequenced sample was cultured PBMCs, obtained from culture after CMV antigen stimulation. The clonotype was recovered from a human donor in good health (CMV status not recorded). Some clones in this sample may be carry-over from other donors' samples. CDR3 sequence: CSAQTSGMGEQYF. The DNA of the CDR3 is TGCAGTGCTCAAACTAGCGGGATGGGGGAGCAGTACTTC.